This TCR beta chain is drawn from a study of blood T cell repertoires in COVID-19 (TCRdb year 2020). Looking at the study overall: Samples covering the acute and convalescent phases of COVID-19 were provided by collaborators in the United States, Italy and Spain. The material from the prospective study consisted of cDNA or gDNA derived from T cells, B-cell-depleted T cells, or PBMCs. Deeply sampled blood TCRbeta repertoires from subjects exposed to, actively infected with, or recovered from COVID-19 were included in the dataset. The repertoires were made available in a free public database intended to serve as a resource for research on the immune response to SARS-CoV-2. Samples came from the ongoing ImmuneRACE study (first 160 participants) plus 1,254 subjects from 6 global collaborators. Nearly every sample came with metadata listing a de-identified subject ID, COVID-19 status, age in years and sex. Where available, HLA class I and class II types were taken from metadata supplied by the sample provider and were not determined by assay-based typing.

Taken from cysteine to phenylalanine, the CDR3 has 13 residues. The sequence is cut down to CDR3 DNA, 39 bases in frame from base 1. V sheds 7 bases and J sheds 4 bases, leaving 12 bases between their ends. The collaborating institutions used their own protocols to collect whole blood in K2EDTA tubes. For TCRbeta analysis, collaborators shipped samples as frozen whole blood, isolated PBMCs, or DNA extracted from either of those sample types. TCRbeta CDR3 regions were amplified from genomic DNA using the immunoSEQ Assay, a bias-controlled multiplex PCR. Processing in the source paper ran as follows. Within the assay, amplification of reference gene primers was used to estimate how many nucleated cells each sample contained. To quantify the absolute abundance of each unique TCRbeta CDR3 rearrangement, sequence reads were collapsed and filtered. For each sample, productive Simpson clonality was calculated by taking the square root of Simpson's diversity index across productive rearrangements. The table comes from immuneACCESS by way of TCRdb, which keeps in-frame sequences with V and J called. Part of the clones is missing from these tables; in studies checked, under half for an unresolved V gene and the rest for unknown reasons. Clone size and V and J calls were adopted from that table, with D and trimming inferred from the DNA. A total of 70,000 to 80,000 clones appear in this sample, under 95% of them only once. The leading ten clones occupy approximately 5.3% of the sample.

To note about this clone: Its antigen has not been determined. One base away there is no much larger clone; base qualities are not given.

Here is what the overall study found, with its caveats: How much clinical and demographic metadata was included differed by source and by participant, and the metadata was provided uncurated.

The chain links TRBV12-3 or TRBV12-4 with TRBJ2-3, and the D gene may be TRBD2, 7 bases matching. The source of this sequence is a human donor in a cohort sampled during active COVID-19. Sequencing was performed on peripheral blood. The CDR3 region has the sequence CASIRGGADTQYF. The DNA reads TGTGCCAGCATTAGGGGGGGCGCAGATACGCAGTATTTT.